This is a list of T cell receptor beta chains from one sample in a study of CD8 T cells in Susac syndrome. MiXCR, run by TCRdb on the immunoSEQ multiplex PCR reads, gives a single entry per CDR3 protein. Seen here are over 120,000 distinct CDR3 sequences, approximately 93% observed once, and the top ten hold 0.07% to 0.1%. The sample was CD4+ T cells from PBMCs. Every receptor here comes from a human donor in good health. CDR3s include the opening cysteine and the closing phenylalanine or tryptophan. Fields, in order: D gene, J gene, V gene, clone size, CDR3 DNA, CDR3 protein. A D gene is named only where the DNA matches it firmly. Not all rows give a size; the values are once, few, many and, for expanded clones, a class.

d_gene: NA; j_gene: TRBJ1-5; v_gene: TRBV12-3/TRBV12-4; abundance: NA; CDR3nt: TGTGCCAGCAGTTTTTCGGCAGGGAAGAATCAGCCCCAGCATTTT; CDR3aa: CASSFSAGKNQPQHF
d_gene: TRBD1; j_gene: TRBJ1-5; v_gene: TRBV12-3/TRBV12-4; abundance: NA; CDR3nt: TGTGCCAGCAGTGCCCCCCCTATACAGGGGTGGGGTCAGCCCCAGCATTTT; CDR3aa: CASSAPPIQGWGQPQHF
d_gene: TRBD1; j_gene: TRBJ1-4; v_gene: TRBV14; abundance: once; CDR3nt: TGTGCCAGCAGCCTGAGGACAGGGATGAGTGAAAAACTGTTTTTT; CDR3aa: CASSLRTGMSEKLFF
d_gene: NA; j_gene: TRBJ1-2; v_gene: TRBV5-1; abundance: few; CDR3nt: TGCGCCAGCAGCCCGGGACGGTTCGAAGGGGGCTACACCTTC; CDR3aa: CASSPGRFEGGYTF
d_gene: NA; j_gene: TRBJ2-3; v_gene: TRBV20-1; abundance: once; CDR3nt: TGCAGTGCTACGGTGTCAGGTGATACGCAGTATTTT; CDR3aa: CSATVSGDTQYF
d_gene: TRBD2; j_gene: TRBJ2-1; v_gene: TRBV20-1; abundance: NA; CDR3nt: TGCAGTGCTAGTAAGACTAGCGGGAGTTACAATGAGCAGTTCTTC; CDR3aa: CSASKTSGSYNEQFF
d_gene: TRBD1; j_gene: TRBJ2-7; v_gene: TRBV30; abundance: NA; CDR3nt: TGTGCCTGGAGTGTAACCTGGACAGGGACATCCTACGAGCAGTACTTC; CDR3aa: CAWSVTWTGTSYEQYF
d_gene: NA; j_gene: TRBJ2-1; v_gene: TRBV5-1; abundance: NA; CDR3nt: TGCGCCAGCAGCCTGCGGGGAGACAATGAGCAGTTCTTC; CDR3aa: CASSLRGDNEQFF
d_gene: NA; j_gene: TRBJ1-1; v_gene: TRBV19; abundance: once; CDR3nt: TGTGCCAGTAGTATGATCCAGGGATACACTGAAGCTTTCTTT; CDR3aa: CASSMIQGYTEAFF
d_gene: NA; j_gene: TRBJ2-1; v_gene: TRBV3-1; abundance: once; CDR3nt: TGTGCCAGCAGCACCTATTCCAATGAGCAGTTCTTC; CDR3aa: CASSTYSNEQFF
d_gene: TRBD2; j_gene: TRBJ2-5; v_gene: TRBV5-4; abundance: NA; CDR3nt: TGTGCCAGCAGCTTGGGGCCACGAGCGGGAGACAGGGAGACCCAGTACTTC; CDR3aa: CASSLGPRAGDRETQYF
d_gene: TRBD2; j_gene: TRBJ2-7; v_gene: TRBV5-1; abundance: NA; CDR3nt: TGCGCCAGCAGCTCGGGACTAGCGGGATCCTACGAGCAGTACTTC; CDR3aa: CASSSGLAGSYEQYF
d_gene: TRBD1; j_gene: TRBJ1-1; v_gene: TRBV30; abundance: NA; CDR3nt: TGTGCCTGGGACAGGGACACTGAAGCTTTCTTT; CDR3aa: CAWDRDTEAFF
d_gene: TRBD1; j_gene: TRBJ2-2; v_gene: TRBV12-3/TRBV12-4; abundance: once; CDR3nt: TGTGCCAGCAGGACGGACAGGGGTCTCCGATTCACCGGGGAGCTGTTTTTT; CDR3aa: CASRTDRGLRFTGELFF
d_gene: TRBD2; j_gene: TRBJ2-3; v_gene: TRBV30; abundance: NA; CDR3nt: TGTGCCTGGAGTGAGAAAGCGGGAGGCCGTAGCACAGATACGCAGTATTTT; CDR3aa: CAWSEKAGGRSTDTQYF